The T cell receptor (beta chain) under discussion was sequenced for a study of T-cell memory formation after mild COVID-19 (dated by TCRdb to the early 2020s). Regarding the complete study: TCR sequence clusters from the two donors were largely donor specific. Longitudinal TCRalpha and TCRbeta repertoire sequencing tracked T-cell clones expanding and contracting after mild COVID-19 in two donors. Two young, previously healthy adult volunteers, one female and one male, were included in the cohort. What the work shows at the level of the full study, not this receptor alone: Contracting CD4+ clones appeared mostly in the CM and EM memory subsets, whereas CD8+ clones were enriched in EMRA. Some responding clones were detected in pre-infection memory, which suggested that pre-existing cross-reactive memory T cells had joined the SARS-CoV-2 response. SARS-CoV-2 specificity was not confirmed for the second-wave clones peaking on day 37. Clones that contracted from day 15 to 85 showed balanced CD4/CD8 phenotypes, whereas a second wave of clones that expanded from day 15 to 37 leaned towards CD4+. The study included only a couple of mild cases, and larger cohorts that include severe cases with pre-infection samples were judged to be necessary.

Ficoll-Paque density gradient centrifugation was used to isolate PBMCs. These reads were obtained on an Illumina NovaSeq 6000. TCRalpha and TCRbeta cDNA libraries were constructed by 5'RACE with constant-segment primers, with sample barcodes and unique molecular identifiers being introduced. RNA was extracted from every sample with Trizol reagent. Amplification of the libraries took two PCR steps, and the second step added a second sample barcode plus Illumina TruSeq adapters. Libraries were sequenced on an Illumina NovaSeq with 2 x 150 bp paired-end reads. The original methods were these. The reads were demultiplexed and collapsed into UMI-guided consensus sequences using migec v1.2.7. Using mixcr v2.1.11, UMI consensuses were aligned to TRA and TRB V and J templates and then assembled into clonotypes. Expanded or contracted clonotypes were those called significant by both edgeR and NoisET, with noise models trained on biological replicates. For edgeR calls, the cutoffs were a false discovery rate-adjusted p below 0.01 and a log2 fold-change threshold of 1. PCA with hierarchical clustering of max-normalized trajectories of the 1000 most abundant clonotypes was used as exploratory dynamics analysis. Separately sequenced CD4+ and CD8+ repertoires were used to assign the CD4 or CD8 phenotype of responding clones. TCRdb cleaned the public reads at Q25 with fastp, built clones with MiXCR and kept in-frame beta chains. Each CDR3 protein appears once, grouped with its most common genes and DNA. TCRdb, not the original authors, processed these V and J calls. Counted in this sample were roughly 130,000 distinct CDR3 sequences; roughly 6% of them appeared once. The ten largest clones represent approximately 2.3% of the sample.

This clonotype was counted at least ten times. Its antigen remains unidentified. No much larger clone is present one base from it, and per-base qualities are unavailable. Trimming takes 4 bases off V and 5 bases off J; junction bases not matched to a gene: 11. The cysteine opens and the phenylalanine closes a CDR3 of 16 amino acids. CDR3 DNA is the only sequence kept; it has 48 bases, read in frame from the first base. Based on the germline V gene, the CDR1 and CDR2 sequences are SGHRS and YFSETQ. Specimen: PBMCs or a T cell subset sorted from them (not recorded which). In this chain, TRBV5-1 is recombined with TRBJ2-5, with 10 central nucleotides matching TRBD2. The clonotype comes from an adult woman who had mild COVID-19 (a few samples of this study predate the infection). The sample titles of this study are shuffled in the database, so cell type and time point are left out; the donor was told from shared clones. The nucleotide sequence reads TGCGCCAGCAGCCAGACCTCTAGCGGGGGATGGGAGACCCAGTACTTC. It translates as CASSQTSSGGWETQYF.